This is a list of T cell receptor beta chains from one sample in a study of T cell responses to AZD1222 COVID-19 vaccine. Produced via immunoSEQ multiplex PCR; TCRdb's table is partial and in-frame only. The sample includes roughly 100,000 clones, 86% of them seen just once. The material sequenced was peripheral blood, taken 28 days after the second dose of the MenACWY control vaccine. The source is an adult who received the MenACWY meningococcal vaccine as a control. Each CDR3 is given with its conserved first and last residue. The order of the fields is V gene, D gene, J gene, clone size, CDR3 DNA, CDR3 protein. A D gene is named only where the DNA matches it firmly. Expanded clones get a size class; other rows say once, few or many, or leave the size out.

V gene: TRBV5-1
D gene: .
J gene: TRBJ2-5
clone size: .
CDR3 DNA: TGCGCCAGCAGCTTGGCCGGCAGTACGGCGTACCTAGAGACCCAGTACTTC
CDR3 protein: CASSLAGSTAYLETQYF

V gene: TRBV28
D gene: TRBD1
J gene: TRBJ1-1
clone size: .
CDR3 DNA: TGTGCCAGCAGGCTAACCCCGGACAGGTTGAACACTGAAGCTTTCTTT
CDR3 protein: CASRLTPDRLNTEAFF

V gene: TRBV28
D gene: TRBD1
J gene: TRBJ2-7
clone size: .
CDR3 DNA: TGTGCCAGCAGACCCAGGGGACAGCCCTACGAGCAGTACTTC
CDR3 protein: CASRPRGQPYEQYF

V gene: TRBV7-2
D gene: TRBD2
J gene: TRBJ2-7
clone size: .
CDR3 DNA: TGTGCCAGCAGCTTCACTAGCGGATACGAGCAGTACTTC
CDR3 protein: CASSFTSGYEQYF

V gene: TRBV6-5
D gene: .
J gene: TRBJ1-3
clone size: .
CDR3 DNA: TGTGCCAGCATGAAGGACTCTGGAAACACCATATATTTT
CDR3 protein: CASMKDSGNTIYF

V gene: TRBV15
D gene: TRBD2
J gene: TRBJ2-1
clone size: .
CDR3 DNA: TGTGCCACCGGACTAGCCTGGGGTGAGCAGTTCTTC
CDR3 protein: CATGLAWGEQFF

V gene: TRBV27
D gene: TRBD1
J gene: TRBJ2-4
clone size: .
CDR3 DNA: TGTGCCAGCAGTGCCGCACAGGGGTACATTCAGTACTTC
CDR3 protein: CASSAAQGYIQYF

V gene: TRBV19
D gene: .
J gene: TRBJ1-2
clone size: .
CDR3 DNA: TGTGCCAGTATTGATCTTGGGGGCTATGGCTACACCTTC
CDR3 protein: CASIDLGGYGYTF

V gene: TRBV7-3
D gene: TRBD1
J gene: TRBJ2-3
clone size: once
CDR3 DNA: TGTGCCAGCAGCTTAATGGGACAGGGGGCATCAGATACGCAGTATTTT
CDR3 protein: CASSLMGQGASDTQYF

V gene: TRBV11-2
D gene: .
J gene: TRBJ1-6
clone size: .
CDR3 DNA: TGTGCCAGCAGCCAGGGTTGGGTCTTAGCCGACCTCCACTTT
CDR3 protein: CASSQGWVLADLHF

V gene: TRBV27
D gene: .
J gene: TRBJ2-1
clone size: .
CDR3 DNA: TGTGCCAGCAGCTCCCGGGGAGGAGGGTACAATGAGCAGTTCTTC
CDR3 protein: CASSSRGGGYNEQFF